This passage covers 8 T cell receptor beta chains from one sample sequenced in a study of blood T cell repertoires in COVID-19. Sequenced by immunoSEQ multiplex PCR; TCRdb stores in-frame clones only, minus some. The data hold more than 140,000 clones, with approximately 82% observed a single time. What was sequenced was peripheral blood. These receptors originate from a woman aged 45-59 years in a cohort sampled during active or convalescent COVID-19.

This clone was observed a single time. The chain couples TRBV3-1 (or the pseudogene TRBV3-2) to TRBJ1-2; 9 positions agree with TRBD1. Trimming took 4 bases from V and 4 from J; bases not matched to a gene: 7. Germline CDR1 LGHDT, CDR2 YNNKEL (reference sequence). The CDR3 covers 15 residues. CDR3 sequence: CASSLPGQGIYGYTF. The DNA of the CDR3 is TGTGCCAGCAGCCTCCCGGGACAGGGAATCTATGGCTACACCTTC.

This chain uses TRBV30 with TRBJ2-3, with 8 bases fitting TRBD2. With V trimmed by 1 base and J by 1 base, 10 bases remained unmatched. CDR3 length equals 17 residues. The germline gives CDR1 GTSNPN, CDR2 SVGIG (reference sequence). CDR3 sequence reads: CAWSARRTSRGTDTQYF. CDR3 nucleotides: TGTGCCTGGAGTGCGAGGAGGACTAGCCGGGGCACAGATACGCAGTATTTT.

This chain joins TRBV5-5 and TRBJ1-1; unclear D gene. The CDR3 consists of 16 residues. Trimming left V 4 bases short and J 3 bases short, with 19 bases between. Germline CDR1 reads SGHKS; CDR2 reads YYEKEE (reference sequence). CDR3 residues: CASSPGRRPEDTEAFF. As DNA, the CDR3 is TGTGCCAGCAGCCCAGGACGACGCCCGGAGGACACTGAAGCTTTCTTT.

The V call is TRBV5-5, the J call TRBJ2-1; 13 positions agree with TRBD2. Germline loops: CDR1 SGHKS, CDR2 YYEKEE (reference sequence). The ends lost 2 bases at V and 0 bases at J; junction bases unmatched: 8. This CDR3 contains 19 residues. CDR3 sequence: CASSLDWTSGGSSYNEQFF. The CDR3 DNA sequence: TGTGCCAGCAGCTTAGATTGGACTAGCGGGGGTAGCTCCTACAATGAGCAGTTCTTC.

This chain links TRBV5-1 with TRBJ2-1; TRBD2 matches at 12 bases. The V gene's germline CDR1 is SGHRS and CDR2 YFSETQ. Losses at the gene ends were 3 bases for V and 8 bases for J; bases not matched to a gene: 12. CDR3 length equals 17 residues. This chain's CDR3 is CASSSPRLAGVVDEQFF. Here the CDR3 DNA reads TGCGCCAGCAGCTCCCCCCGACTAGCGGGGGTTGTAGATGAGCAGTTCTTC. The variable domain in full, completed from reference TRBV5-1 and TRBJ2-1, reads KAGVTQTPRYLIKTRGQQVTLSCSPISGHRSVSWYQQTPGQGLQFLFEYFSETQRNKGNFPGRFSGRQFSNSRSEMNVSTLELGDSALYLCASSSPRLAGVVDEQFFGPGTRLTVL.

This clone was counted only a few times. V is TRBV27 and J is TRBJ1-2; the match to TRBD1 covers 10 bases. This CDR3 region has 17 residues. Germline V gene lookup returns CDR1 MNHEY and CDR2 SMNVEV (reference sequence). J lost 2 bases, V lost 6 bases, and 12 bases had no gene match. CDR3 residues: CASSSRQGAGVNYGYTF. The CDR3 DNA reads TGTGCCAGCAGCTCTCGACAGGGGGCCGGAGTGAACTATGGCTACACCTTC.

This clone was seen a few times. Other nucleotide sequences from this sample produce the same CDR3. The chain links TRBV9 to TRBJ1-1, with TRBD1 as a possible D gene (6 bases). V lost 3 bases and J 0 bases, leaving 9 bases between the germline ends. CDR1 and CDR2 (germline): SGDLS, YYNGEE. The CDR3 extends over 14 amino acids. In DNA form, the CDR3 reads TGTGCCAGCAGCGGACAGGTCATGAACACTGAAGCTTTCTTT. This gives the protein CASSGQVMNTEAFF.

Here the CDR3 reads CASSQVYGQGAEAFF. The CDR3 DNA follows: TGTGCCAGCAGCCAAGTTTATGGGCAGGGGGCTGAAGCTTTCTTT. V is TRBV14 and J is TRBJ1-1; 7 nucleotides line up with TRBD1. The CDR3 consists of 15 residues. The germline gives CDR1 SGHDN, CDR2 FVKESK. Unmatched junction bases numbered 8, after V lost 1 base and J lost 6 bases.